This record looks at one T cell receptor (beta chain) sequence and its context. Its antigen is currently unknown. Extracted RNA was reverse transcribed, and the resulting cDNA served as sequencing template. Here immunoSEQ multiplex PCR was the method, and the copy in TCRdb shows in-frame clones only, minus some. The sample yields 35,000 to 50,000 clones, 80% to 95% seen once. Regarding treatment: oral pan-JAK inhibitor, 5-10 mg twice daily. The source of the sample is a study of CD8+ T cells in alopecia areata. Looking at the study overall: For the treated group, dosing was oral tofacitinib at 5 to 10 mg twice daily. The protocol delivered tofacitinib for 6 to 18 months, then withdrew it for 6 months. Whole-study findings and limits: Among the cells sequenced in scalp samples are also the resident alphabeta T cells of normal skin.

The input for sequencing was CD8+ T cells sorted from blood, taken at week 24, from a patient treated with tofacitinib. The source is a human donor with alopecia areata.

For the CDR3, the DNA is TGTGCCAGCGGGGACAGGGGTGACGAGCAGTACTTC. This encodes CASGDRGDEQYF. The chain carries TRBV27 and TRBJ2-5; 10 bases align to TRBD1. The DNA end lines up better with TRBJ2-7; the J call may be wrong. This CDR3 has 12 amino acids. The germline V gene encodes CDR1 MNHEY and CDR2 SMNVEV (reference sequence).